Presented here are 19 T cell receptor beta chains from one specimen sequenced in a study of Ad26.COV2.S vaccination and SARS-CoV-2 variants (dated by TCRdb to the early 2020s). Library construction relied on the immunoSEQ multiplex PCR assay. Sourced from immuneACCESS, this table was stored by TCRdb with only in-frame sequences that have V and J called. A share of the clones is absent; for the studies checked, an unresolved V gene accounts for under half, and the remainder has no known explanation. The sample records over 350,000 clones, around nine tenths of which are singletons. 3.5% of the sample is in the top ten clones. The treatment or condition label on this specimen signifies: approximately 18 received Ad26.COV2.S at low or high dose, single or two shots; about 5 received placebo; per-sample allocation not given. For vaccine and placebo recipients, the sequenced repertoires came from samples collected on day 63 after the first injection.

This sample comprised peripheral blood, obtained in a trial of Ad26.COV2.S vaccine versus placebo. The receptors stem from a person aged 18 to 65 who received the Ad26.COV2.S COVID-19 vaccine or a placebo.

J is TRBJ2-2 and V is TRBV6-5, with D perhaps TRBD2 (6 bases). CDR3 length: 16 residues. The germline V gene has CDR1 MNHEY and CDR2 SVGAGI. The V gene lost 0 bases and the J gene lost 8 bases, with 16 bases spanning the gap. Here the CDR3 DNA reads TGTGCCAGCAGTTACTCCCCTAGCGCGCCTGGGGGGGAGCTGTTTTTT. Amino acids: CASSYSPSAPGGELFF.

V usage is TRBV2 and J usage is TRBJ1-2, with a possible D match to TRBD1 (6 bases). The CDR3 is 15 residues long. Trimming took 1 base from V and 7 from J, leaving 16 bases between them. CDR1 and CDR2 (germline): SNHLY, FYNNEI. Written as DNA, the CDR3 is TGTGCCAGCAGTGAAGTGGGGGCCGCGGGGTCTGGCTACACCTTC. It yields the protein CASSEVGAAGSGYTF.

The V and J genes are TRBV5-1 and TRBJ1-1; TRBD1 agrees at 7 bases. Germline V lookup: CDR1 SGHRS, CDR2 YFSETQ. CDR3 length: 15 amino acids. The J segment lost 3 bases and the V segment lost 5 bases, leaving 10 bases of the junction unmatched. For the CDR3, the DNA is TGCGCCAGCAGATACGGACAGGCCGGGGACACTGAAGCTTTCTTT. It codes for CASRYGQAGDTEAFF.

The rearrangement uses TRBV7-9 and TRBJ2-5, with D perhaps being TRBD1 or TRBD2 (6 bases each). In germline, CDR1 is SEHNR, CDR2 FQNEAQ (reference sequence). V lost 7 bases to trimming and J lost 3 bases, with 21 bases between them. The CDR3 loop spans 16 amino acids. The CDR3 nucleotides are TGTGCCAGCATCCAGGGGTCGGGAGTAGAAAAAGAGACCCAGTACTTC. Translating gives CASIQGSGVEKETQYF.

The CDR3 loop is CASSPGGSLTNTGELFF. The DNA for the CDR3 is TGCGCCAGCAGCCCCGGAGGGTCCCTAACAAACACCGGGGAGCTGTTTTTT. The chain links TRBV4-1 to TRBJ2-2; possibly TRBD2 for D (6 bases). The CDR3 contains 17 residues. V lost 4 bases and J 2 bases, leaving 17 bases between the germline ends. CDR1 is MGHRA and CDR2 is YSYEKL in the germline V gene.

This clone occurred a few times. The genes are TRBV6-1 and TRBJ1-2; D is ambiguous. CDR3 length: 15 residues. The V end lost 2 bases, the J end lost 10 bases, and 20 bases lay between the germline ends. The germline V gene encodes CDR1 MNHNS and CDR2 SASEGT. CDR3 in amino acids: CASSERRRAREVYTF. CDR3 DNA sequence: TGTGCCAGCAGTGAAAGGAGGAGGGCCCGAGAGGTCTACACCTTC.

This clone was observed a handful of times. The gene calls are TRBV29-1 and TRBJ2-5; 8 nucleotides line up with TRBD2. The V gene end was trimmed by 7 bases and the J gene end by 3 bases; junction bases not matched to a gene: 7. The CDR3 has 13 residues. CDR1 is SQVTM and CDR2 is ANQGSEA in the germline V gene. The CDR3 DNA sequence: TGCAGCGCCCCGGGGGGGTCCGAAGAGACCCAGTACTTC. Translated: CSAPGGSEETQYF.

The chain has TRBV19 and TRBJ1-2, with D perhaps TRBD1 (6 bases). Germline CDR1 and CDR2: LNHDA and SQIVND (reference sequence). The V and J ends lost 9 bases and 0 bases respectively, with 11 bases between them. This CDR3 comprises 13 residues. The CDR3 DNA reads as TGTGCCAGCGGGGACACTCCTAACTATGGCTACACCTTC. Translated: CASGDTPNYGYTF.

The chain joins TRBV19 to TRBJ1-5, with D unclear. The CDR3 is made up of 14 amino acids. Trimming stripped 0 bases from V and 9 bases from J, with 12 bases between. The germline V gene has CDR1 LNHDA and CDR2 SQIVND (reference sequence). CDR3 bases: TGTGCCAGTAGTATAGATGTCCTCCCAAGGCCCCAGCATTTT. This gives the protein CASSIDVLPRPQHF.

V usage is TRBV9 and J usage is TRBJ2-5; 10 bases map to TRBD1. V gave up 3 bases and J gave up 5 bases; unmatched junction bases: 7. The germline V gene encodes CDR1 SGDLS and CDR2 YYNGEE. The CDR3 extends over 15 amino acids. CDR3 sequence reads: CASSAGTGVRETQYF. The CDR3 DNA reads TGTGCCAGCAGCGCCGGGACAGGGGTTAGGGAGACCCAGTACTTC.

This chain uses TRBV10-3 with TRBJ1-2; no firm D call. CDR1 and CDR2 (germline): ENHRY, SYGVKD. V lost 3 bases and J 0 bases, leaving 8 bases between the germline ends. The CDR3 runs to 14 residues. The CDR3 region is CAISESSPNYGYTF. The CDR3 nucleotides read TGTGCCATCAGTGAATCGTCCCCTAACTATGGCTACACCTTC.

This rearrangement joins TRBV4-3 to TRBJ2-1; D remains ambiguous. The CDR3 length is 15 residues. Per germline, CDR1 LGHNA and CDR2 YSLEER. The V gene lost 0 bases and the J gene lost 8 bases, with 14 bases spanning the gap. The CDR3 sequence is CASSQDFLGGDEQFF. CDR3 DNA sequence: TGCGCCAGCAGCCAAGATTTTCTGGGCGGCGATGAGCAGTTCTTC.

There are a few counts of this clone. The V and J genes are TRBV6-4 and TRBJ2-1, with D possibly matching TRBD2 (7 bases). Germline CDR1 reads MRHNA; CDR2 reads SNTAGT. Trimming took off 0 bases at V and 2 bases at J, with 11 bases between the two ends. The CDR3 is 16 amino acids. CDR3 sequence (DNA): TGTGCCAGCAGTGACTCTGGCGGGGGCCCCTACAATGAGCAGTTCTTC. It yields the protein CASSDSGGGPYNEQFF.

The chain carries TRBV5-1 and TRBJ1-1; D is unresolved. The CDR3 totals 13 residues. CDR1 is SGHRS, CDR2 YFSETQ, per germline. V lost 4 bases to trimming and J lost 6 bases, with 13 bases between them. CDR3 nucleotides: TGCGCCAGCAGCGACGCGGGGTTAGCTGAAGCTTTCTTT. Translation: CASSDAGLAEAFF.

The rearrangement joins TRBV6-5 to TRBJ1-1; D possibly corresponds to TRBD1 (5 bases). V dropped 5 bases and J dropped 1 base, with 8 bases sitting between them. Looked up from germline, CDR1 is MNHEY and CDR2 is SVGAGI. The length of the CDR3 is 13 residues. The CDR3, as DNA: TGTGCCAGCAGTCAGGGATGGAACACTGAAGCTTTCTTT. Translated, it gives CASSQGWNTEAFF.

CDR3 in DNA: TGTGCCAGCAGCCCCGGGGGGCACCGCACAGATACGCAGTATTTT. Translation gives CASSPGGHRTDTQYF. This sequence joins TRBV7-9 and TRBJ2-3, with a possible D match to TRBD2 (7 bases). V was pared by 5 bases and J by 1 base, with 13 bases between. The CDR3 covers 15 residues. CDR1 is SEHNR, CDR2 FQNEAQ, per germline (reference sequence).

The chain couples TRBV5-6 to TRBJ1-5; 7 bases line up with TRBD1. The CDR3 is made up of 14 amino acids. Germline CDR1 SGHDT, CDR2 YYEEEE. Trimming removed 4 bases from V and 5 bases from J; junction bases left unmatched: 6. CDR3 amino acids: CASSLQGSDQPQHF. CDR3 bases: TGTGCCAGCAGCCTACAGGGGTCAGATCAGCCCCAGCATTTT. Supplemented by reference TRBV5-6 and TRBJ1-5, the full variable domain reads DAGVTQSPTHLIKTRGQQVTLRCSPKSGHDTVSWYQQALGQGPQFIFQYYEEEERQRGNFPDRFSGHQFPNYSSELNVNALLLGDSALYLCASSLQGSDQPQHFGDGTRLSIL.

This clone turned up a few times. DNA for the CDR3: TGTGCCAGCTCCCCGGGGGAAAAGAATTCACCCCTCCACTTT. Encoded protein: CASSPGEKNSPLHF. The rearrangement links TRBV18 to TRBJ1-6; a weak D match, TRBD1 (5 bases). Trimming took 6 bases from V and 7 from J, leaving 13 bases between them. CDR3 length: 14 residues. Germline V gene sequence: CDR1 KGHSH, CDR2 LQKENI.

This chain links TRBV6-2 or TRBV6-3 with TRBJ2-3, with a weak D call TRBD2 (6 bases). Germline CDR1 reads MNHEY; CDR2 reads SVGEGT. V lost 2 bases and J 5 bases, leaving 8 bases between the germline ends. The CDR3 length is 13 residues. CDR3 sequence reads: CASSYRRGDTQYF. The CDR3 DNA follows: TGTGCCAGCAGTTACCGGAGGGGAGATACGCAGTATTTT.